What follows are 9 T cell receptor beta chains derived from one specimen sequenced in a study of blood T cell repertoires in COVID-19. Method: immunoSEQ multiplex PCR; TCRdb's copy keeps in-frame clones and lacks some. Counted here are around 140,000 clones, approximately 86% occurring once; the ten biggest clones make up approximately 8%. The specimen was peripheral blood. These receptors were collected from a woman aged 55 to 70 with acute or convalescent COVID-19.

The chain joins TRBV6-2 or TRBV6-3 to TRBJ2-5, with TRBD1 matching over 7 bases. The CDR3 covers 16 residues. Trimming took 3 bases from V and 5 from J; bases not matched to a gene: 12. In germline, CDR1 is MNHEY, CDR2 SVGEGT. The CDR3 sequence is CASSYPQQGLGETQYF. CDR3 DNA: TGTGCCAGCAGTTATCCCCAACAGGGGTTGGGGGAGACCCAGTACTTC.

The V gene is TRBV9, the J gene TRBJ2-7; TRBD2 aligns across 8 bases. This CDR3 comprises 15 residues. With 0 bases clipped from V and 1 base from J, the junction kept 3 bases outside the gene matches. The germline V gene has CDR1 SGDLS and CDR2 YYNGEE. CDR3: CASSVGGGGSYEQYF. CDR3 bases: TGTGCCAGCAGCGTAGGAGGCGGGGGGTCCTACGAGCAGTACTTC.

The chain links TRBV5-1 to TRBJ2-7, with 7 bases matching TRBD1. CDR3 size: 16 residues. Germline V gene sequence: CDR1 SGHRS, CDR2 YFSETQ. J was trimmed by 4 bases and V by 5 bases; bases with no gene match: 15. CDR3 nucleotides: TGCGCCAGCAGTCCCACAGGGGCGCCGTCCTATTACGAGCAGTACTTC. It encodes CASSPTGAPSYYEQYF.

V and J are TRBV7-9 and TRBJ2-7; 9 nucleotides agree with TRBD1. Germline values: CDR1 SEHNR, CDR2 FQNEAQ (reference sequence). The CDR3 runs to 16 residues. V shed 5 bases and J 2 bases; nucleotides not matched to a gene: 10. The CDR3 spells CASSQAGTGPTYEQYF. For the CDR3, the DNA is TGTGCCAGCAGCCAAGCCGGGACAGGGCCTACCTACGAGCAGTACTTC.

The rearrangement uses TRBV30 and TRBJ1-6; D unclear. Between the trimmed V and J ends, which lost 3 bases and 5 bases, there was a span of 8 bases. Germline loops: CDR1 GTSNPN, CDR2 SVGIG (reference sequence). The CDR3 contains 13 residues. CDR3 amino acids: CAWSRRDNSPLHF. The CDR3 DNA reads TGTGCCTGGAGCAGGCGCGATAATTCACCCCTCCACTTT.

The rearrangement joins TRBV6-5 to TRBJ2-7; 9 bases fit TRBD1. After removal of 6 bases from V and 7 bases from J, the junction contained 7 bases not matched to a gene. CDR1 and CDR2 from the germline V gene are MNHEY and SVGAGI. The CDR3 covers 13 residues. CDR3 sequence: CASRTGGLREQYF. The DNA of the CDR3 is TGTGCCAGCAGGACAGGGGGTCTGCGGGAGCAGTACTTC.

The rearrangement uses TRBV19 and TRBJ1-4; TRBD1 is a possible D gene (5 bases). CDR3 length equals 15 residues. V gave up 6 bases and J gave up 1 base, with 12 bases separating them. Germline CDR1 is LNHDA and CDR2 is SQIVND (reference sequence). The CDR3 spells CASRFQRGTNEKLFF. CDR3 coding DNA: TGTGCCAGTAGGTTCCAAAGGGGAACTAATGAAAAACTGTTTTTT.

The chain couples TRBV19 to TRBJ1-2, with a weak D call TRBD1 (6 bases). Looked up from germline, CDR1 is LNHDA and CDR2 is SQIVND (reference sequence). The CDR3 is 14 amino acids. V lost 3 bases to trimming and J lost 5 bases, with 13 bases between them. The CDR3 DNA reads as TGTGCCAGTAGTATGATGACAGGATCATATGGCTACACCTTC. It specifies CASSMMTGSYGYTF.

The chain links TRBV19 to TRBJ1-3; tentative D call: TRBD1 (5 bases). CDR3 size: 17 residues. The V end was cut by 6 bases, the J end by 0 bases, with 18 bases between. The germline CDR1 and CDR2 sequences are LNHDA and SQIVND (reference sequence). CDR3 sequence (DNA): TGTGCCAGTAGACACAGGATCGACCTCAGCTCTGGAAACACCATATATTTT. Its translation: CASRHRIDLSSGNTIYF.